Presented here are 10 T cell receptor beta chains from one specimen sequenced in a study of CD8+CD57+ T cells in acquired aplastic anemia. CD8+CD57+ cell expansion had been shown by flow cytometry in patients chosen for sequencing. TCR beta VDJ and CDR3 profiles were obtained from a genomic DNA template. TCRdb reprocessed the reads with MiXCR, giving one entry per CDR3 protein. The table shows approximately 300,000 distinct CDR3 sequences, with approximately 60% occurring only once. The material sequenced was sorted CD4+, CD8+, or CD8+CD57+ T cells (not recorded which) from PBMCs. All receptors derive from a human donor with aplastic anemia.

The sample holds one count of this clonotype. The chain combines TRBV25-1 with TRBJ2-2, with no clear D. Germline-derived CDR1 and CDR2 are MGHDK and SYGVNS. Deletions cut 1 base from V and 3 bases from J, with 3 bases between. CDR3 length equals 13 residues. CDR3 region: CASSESYTGELFF. The CDR3 DNA is TGTGCCAGCAGTGAATCTTACACCGGGGAGCTGTTTTTT.

This clonotype has more than one count but fewer than ten. The rearrangement joins TRBV20-1 to TRBJ2-3, with D possibly being TRBD2 (7 bases). Germline V gives CDR1 DFQATT, CDR2 SNEGSKA (reference sequence). V lost 6 bases to trimming and J lost 3 bases, with 13 bases between them. The CDR3 length is 13 residues. The DNA of the CDR3 is TGCAGTGCCTGGGGGGGGCTAACAGATACGCAGTATTTT. The encoded protein is CSAWGGLTDTQYF.

This clonotype was recorded a few times. The V gene is TRBV2, the J gene TRBJ2-7; D uncertain. CDR1 and CDR2 (germline): SNHLY, FYNNEI. CDR3 length equals 11 residues. V lost 6 bases and J 6 bases, leaving 9 bases between the germline ends. The CDR3 region is CASSYSREQYF. The CDR3, as DNA: TGTGCCAGCAGCTATAGTCGCGAGCAGTACTTC.

This rearrangement joins TRBV20-1 to TRBJ2-5; 7 positions match TRBD1. The J segment lost 1 base and the V segment lost 4 bases, leaving 6 bases of the junction unmatched. This CDR3 has 14 amino acids. Germline V gene lookup returns CDR1 DFQATT and CDR2 SNEGSKA (reference sequence). CDR3 residues: CSATEGTAQETQYF. The CDR3, as DNA: TGCAGTGCTACTGAGGGGACAGCCCAAGAGACCCAGTACTTC.

Ten or more counts support this clonotype. The genes are TRBV7-8 and TRBJ2-7; 7 bases are a match to TRBD1. This CDR3 spans 14 amino acids. CDR1 SGHVS and CDR2 FQNEAQ come from the germline V gene. V shed 4 bases and J 1 base; nucleotides not matched to a gene: 4. CDR3 nucleotide sequence: TGTGCCAGCAGCTCCCGGGACAGTTCCTACGAGCAGTACTTC. Its translation: CASSSRDSSYEQYF.

The CDR3 region is CASSPQGAGGPGELFF. CDR3 DNA: TGCGCCAGCAGCCCACAGGGGGCGGGAGGTCCCGGGGAGCTGTTTTTT. The V and J genes are TRBV5-1 and TRBJ2-2; D may be TRBD1 (9 bases). Trimming shortened V by 4 bases and J by 6 bases, and 19 bases separated the two germline ends. The CDR3 spans 16 residues. Germline lookup yields CDR1 SGHRS and CDR2 YFSETQ.

This clonotype came up many times. The chain uses TRBV10-1 and TRBJ1-2; a possible D gene is TRBD1 (6 bases). The germline V and J ends were trimmed by 5 bases and 3 bases, with 10 bases remaining between them. Germline V gene lookup returns CDR1 WNHNN and CDR2 SYGVQD (reference sequence). This CDR3 contains 13 residues. CDR3 nucleotide sequence: TGCGCCAGCAGTTGGGACAAGCACTATGGCTACACCTTC. Translation gives CASSWDKHYGYTF.

J is TRBJ2-7 and V is TRBV6-2 or TRBV6-3; 10 nucleotides line up with TRBD1. V lost 7 bases and J lost 2; bases outside the gene matches: 11. The germline CDR1 and CDR2 sequences are MNHEY and SVGEGT. The CDR3 runs to 16 residues. Here the CDR3 reads CASTRQGAGLPYEQYF. In DNA form, the CDR3 reads TGTGCCAGCACTCGACAGGGGGCAGGTTTGCCCTACGAGCAGTACTTC.

The table lists this clonotype with many counts. The rearrangement links TRBV6-5 to TRBJ1-2; D remains unclear. CDR1 and CDR2 (germline): MNHEY, SVGAGI. V was pared by 2 bases and J by 2 bases, with 6 bases between. The CDR3 runs 13 residues. The CDR3: CASSYGRNYGYTF. The CDR3, as DNA: TGTGCCAGCAGTTACGGCAGAAACTATGGCTACACCTTC.

This clonotype came up many times. The rearrangement uses TRBV3-1 and TRBJ2-1, with a possible D match to TRBD2 (5 bases). CDR1 is LGHDT and CDR2 is YNNKEL in the germline V gene (reference sequence). The CDR3 is made up of 17 amino acids. V lost 0 bases to trimming and J lost 3 bases, with 15 bases between them. The CDR3 region is CASSQDAGAVFYNEQFF. In DNA, the CDR3 is TGTGCCAGCAGCCAAGACGCCGGAGCGGTATTCTACAATGAGCAGTTCTTC.